Presented here are 10 T cell receptor beta chains from one specimen sequenced in a study of cytomegalovirus exposure and HLA in healthy donors. The PCR had 60 Vbeta and 13 Jbeta primers. Sequencing used immunoSEQ multiplex PCR; TCRdb keeps in-frame clones, though not all of them. The sample carries under 200,000 clones, roughly 73% recorded once. Sequencing input: PBMCs. The receptors were sampled from a male donor in good health and CMV-seronegative.

The chain combines TRBV30 with TRBJ2-5, with TRBD2 matching over 14 bases. Trimming at V came to 8 bases and at J to 3 bases, leaving 5 bases not matched to a gene. Germline assignment: CDR1 GTSNPN and CDR2 SVGIG (reference sequence). The CDR3 runs 14 residues. CDR3 nucleotide sequence: TGTGCCGGGACTAGCGGGAGAGGGGAAGAGACCCAGTACTTC. This sequence encodes CAGTSGRGEETQYF.

The chain employs TRBV6-1 and TRBJ2-5; D unresolved. The germline CDR1 and CDR2 sequences are MNHNS and SASEGT. V gave up 5 bases and J gave up 5 bases, with 6 bases separating them. The CDR3 loop spans 11 amino acids. The CDR3 DNA is TGTGCCAGCAGTTATCAGGAGACCCAGTACTTC. This gives the protein CASSYQETQYF.

Only one count was recorded for this clone. The rearrangement uses TRBV5-5 and TRBJ2-7, with 10 bases fitting TRBD2. The germline V gene has CDR1 SGHKS and CDR2 YYEKEE (reference sequence). The V and J ends lost 5 bases and 2 bases, in that order; junction bases with no gene match: 4. The CDR3 sequence is 14 residues long. In DNA form, the CDR3 reads TGTGCCAGCAGTAGGACTAGCGGACCCTACGAGCAGTACTTC. It encodes CASSRTSGPYEQYF.

The chain employs TRBV4-1 and TRBJ1-2; TRBD1 is a possible D gene (5 bases). Per germline, CDR1 MGHRA and CDR2 YSYEKL. The CDR3 length is 15 residues. The ends were cut back, 3 bases at V and 6 bases at J, with 17 bases in the middle. CDR3 DNA sequence: TGCGCCAGCAGCCAGGACTCCCTGGGGGGAAATGGCTACACCTTC. Encoded protein: CASSQDSLGGNGYTF.

V usage is TRBV30 and J usage is TRBJ2-7; TRBD2 aligns across 9 bases. Germline-derived CDR1 and CDR2 are GTSNPN and SVGIG (reference sequence). Trimming removed 4 bases from V and 7 bases from J; junction bases left unmatched: 20. CDR3 length equals 17 residues. The CDR3 sequence is CAWIRPPPGGRVGEQYF. In DNA, the CDR3 is TGTGCCTGGATCAGACCCCCCCCTGGCGGGAGGGTAGGGGAGCAGTACTTC.

The genes are TRBV7-2 and TRBJ1-5; D gene ambiguous. CDR3 size: 17 residues. The germline V gene has CDR1 SGHTA and CDR2 FQGNSA. Between the trimmed V and J ends, which lost 2 bases and 0 bases, there was a span of 14 bases. CDR3 in DNA: TGTGCCAGCAGCTTAACGGGAGGCAGGCTTAGCAATCAGCCCCAGCATTTT. Its translation is CASSLTGGRLSNQPQHF.

The chain carries TRBV18 and TRBJ1-5, with D possibly being TRBD1 (6 bases). Germline-derived CDR1 and CDR2 are KGHSH and LQKENI. This CDR3 region has 13 residues. V was pared by 6 bases and J by 3 bases, with 9 bases between. CDR3 sequence reads: CASSRQDNQPQHF. In nucleotides, the CDR3 is TGTGCCAGCTCTCGACAGGACAATCAGCCCCAGCATTTT.

The V and J genes are TRBV6-6 and TRBJ1-2; TRBD1 matches at 7 bases. Trimming took 6 bases from V and 3 from J; bases not matched to a gene: 4. This CDR3 is 13 amino acids long. CDR1 and CDR2 from the germline V gene are MNHNY and SVGAGI (reference sequence). CDR3 in DNA: TGTGCCAGCAGCCCCGGGACAGACTATGGCTACACCTTC. Its translation is CASSPGTDYGYTF.

About this clone: The sample carries other DNA sequences with the same CDR3. The chain couples TRBV6-5 to TRBJ2-7, with 12 bases fitting TRBD2. Germline CDR1 MNHEY, CDR2 SVGAGI. V lost 0 bases, J lost 4 bases, and 1 base stayed unmatched. This CDR3 is built from 15 residues. The CDR3 bases are TGTGCCAGCAGTTACTCTCTAGCGGGAGGGTACGAGCAGTACTTC. Translation: CASSYSLAGGYEQYF.

V gene TRBV9 combines with J gene TRBJ2-2; 8 bases are shared with TRBD1. The CDR3 sequence is 16 residues long. Germline V lookup: CDR1 SGDLS, CDR2 YYNGEE. Germline trimming cut 4 bases from V and 6 bases from J; bases unmatched to any gene: 11. The CDR3 region has the DNA TGTGCCAGCAGCAAACCGGGACAGGTCGGTTCCGGGGAGCTGTTTTTT. The encoded protein is CASSKPGQVGSGELFF.